One sample yielded the 22 T cell receptor beta chains listed below, sequenced in a study of a mutant IDH1 vaccine in newly diagnosed glioma. TCRdb's table, derived via immunoSEQ multiplex PCR, lists solely in-frame clones and lacks some. Among over 45,000 clones listed, about 90% were seen once. As to time point: baseline, week 1 (first vaccination visit). The sample's treatment: pre-vaccination baseline after standard-of-care therapy. Source: PBMCs, taken from a glioma patient treated with radiotherapy, temozolomide or both. The receptors come from a man aged 45 to 65 with glioma.

The V gene is TRBV9, the J gene TRBJ2-5; TRBD2 is a possible D gene (7 bases). V was cut by 4 bases and J by 5 bases, with 21 bases left in between. The V gene's germline CDR1 is SGDLS and CDR2 YYNGEE. This CDR3 contains 16 residues. CDR3 nucleotides: TGTGCCAGCAGCCCTCATGAGGGGGGGCCGGTGGAGACCCAGTACTTC. This encodes CASSPHEGGPVETQYF.

Only one count was recorded for this clone. The J gene is TRBJ1-2, the V gene TRBV4-2; no firm D call. This CDR3 contains 13 residues. Germline loops: CDR1 LGHNA, CDR2 YNFKEQ. The ends were cut back, 0 bases at V and 4 bases at J, with 6 bases in the middle. CDR3 DNA: TGTGCCAGCAGCCAAGAAATATTCTATGGCTACACCTTC. It yields the protein CASSQEIFYGYTF.

In this sample, this clone turned up once. This sequence joins TRBV5-6 and TRBJ2-7; TRBD2 might be the D (6 bases). This CDR3 region has 12 residues. V lost 6 bases and J lost 1, with 8 bases in between. CDR1 is SGHDT and CDR2 is YYEEEE in the germline V gene. For the CDR3, the DNA is TGTGCCAGCACCCGGGGGTCCTACGAGCAGTACTTC. Translating gives CASTRGSYEQYF.

This clone was seen only once. The chain couples TRBV18 to TRBJ1-1; D uncertain. The V end lost 0 bases, the J end lost 4 bases, and 12 bases lay between the germline ends. Germline V CDR1 and CDR2: KGHSH, LQKENI. The CDR3 consists of 15 residues. CDR3 DNA: TGTGCCAGCTCACCACCGCTCGGGTGGAGCACTGAAGCTTTCTTT. Encoded protein: CASSPPLGWSTEAFF.

This rearrangement joins TRBV9 to TRBJ1-3; the D is unclear. The CDR3 is 14 amino acids. Deletions cut 0 bases from V and 0 bases from J, with 4 bases between. Per germline, CDR1 SGDLS and CDR2 YYNGEE. The CDR3 sequence is CASSVVSSGNTIYF. In DNA, the CDR3 is TGTGCCAGCAGCGTAGTCAGCTCTGGAAACACCATATATTTT.

The rearrangement joins TRBV10-2 to TRBJ2-3; D assignment may be TRBD1 or TRBD2 (5 bases each). V was shortened by 6 bases and J by 3 bases, with 10 bases between the two germline ends. The CDR3 covers 13 residues. Germline CDR1 reads WSHSY; CDR2 reads SAAADI. This chain's CDR3 is CASRGVATDTQYF. In DNA, the CDR3 is TGCGCCAGCAGGGGGGTAGCAACAGATACGCAGTATTTT.

V and J are TRBV5-4 and TRBJ1-2; 8 bases are a match to TRBD1. Trimming took 0 bases from V and 3 from J; bases not matched to a gene: 7. The germline gives CDR1 SGHNT, CDR2 YYREEE (reference sequence). This CDR3 contains 16 residues. CDR3 sequence (DNA): TGTGCCAGCAGCTTGGGGCGACAGGGGAGGGACTATGGCTACACCTTC. Residues: CASSLGRQGRDYGYTF.

The chain has TRBV11-2 and TRBJ1-6; possible D gene TRBD1, 6 bases. Trimming stripped 4 bases from V and 7 bases from J, with 17 bases between. CDR3 length: 16 residues. Germline V gene data show CDR1 as SGHAT and CDR2 as FQNNGV. The DNA of the CDR3 is TGTGCCAGCAGCTCCCTGGGCACAGGGTCCAATTCACCCCTCCACTTT. Its translation is CASSSLGTGSNSPLHF.

CDR3 in amino acids: CASSLGERVEAFF. CDR3 DNA: TGTGCCAGCAGCTTAGGCGAGAGGGTTGAAGCTTTCTTT. The rearrangement links TRBV13 to TRBJ1-1; unclear D gene. The CDR3 runs to 13 residues. Trimming removed 0 bases from V and 7 bases from J, with 9 bases in between. In germline, CDR1 is PRHDT, CDR2 FYEKMQ (reference sequence).

The rearrangement joins TRBV2 to TRBJ2-1; D might be TRBD1 (5 bases). Trimming cost V 3 bases and J 4 bases, with 10 bases left between them. The CDR3 is 14 amino acids. The V gene's germline CDR1 is SNHLY and CDR2 FYNNEI. The CDR3 sequence is CASSDRTPYNEQFF. The CDR3 DNA sequence: TGTGCCAGCAGTGACCGGACACCTTACAATGAGCAGTTCTTC.

The rearrangement uses TRBV27 and TRBJ2-7; D call uncertain. This CDR3 region has 13 residues. Trimming removed 5 bases at V and 3 bases at J, with 11 bases between. Germline lookup yields CDR1 MNHEY and CDR2 SMNVEV (reference sequence). CDR3 sequence: CASSTISRYEQYF. In nucleotides, the CDR3 is TGTGCCAGCAGTACCATTTCCCGCTACGAGCAGTACTTC.

The chain couples TRBV11-2 to TRBJ1-4, with no clear D. Looked up from germline, CDR1 is SGHAT and CDR2 is FQNNGV. The CDR3 consists of 18 residues. V gave up 0 bases and J gave up 4 bases, with 18 bases separating them. The CDR3 coding sequence is TGTGCCAGCAGCTTAGATTCCTCCTTAAAGGACGATAATGAAAAACTGTTTTTT. Its translation is CASSLDSSLKDDNEKLFF.

The rearrangement joins TRBV2 to TRBJ2-3; 9 nucleotides align to TRBD2. With 1 base clipped from V and 3 bases from J, the junction kept 2 bases outside the gene matches. The CDR3 has 15 residues. Germline V lookup: CDR1 SNHLY, CDR2 FYNNEI. CDR3 sequence (DNA): TGTGCCAGCAGTGAAGGTCTAGCGGGGACAGATACGCAGTATTTT. This codes for CASSEGLAGTDTQYF.

Worth noting for this clone: The DNA is omitted, as the CDR3 cannot be located on it reliably, and the CDR3 follows TCRdb's listing. V and J are TRBV28 and TRBJ1-5; TRBD1, the D gene given by the table, was not confirmed from the DNA. The V gene's germline CDR1 is MDHEN and CDR2 SYDVKM. The CDR3 is 13 residues long, counting both termini. This chain's CDR3 is CASTSDRDQPQHF.

J is TRBJ2-1 and V is TRBV10-1; TRBD1 matches 11 bases. The CDR3 length is 16 residues. CDR1 WNHNN and CDR2 SYGVQD come from the germline V gene (reference sequence). Germline trimming cut 4 bases from V and 4 bases from J; bases unmatched to any gene: 6. The CDR3 is CASSGTGTGGYNEQFF. For the CDR3, the DNA is TGCGCCAGCAGTGGGACCGGGACAGGGGGTTACAATGAGCAGTTCTTC.

The V and J genes are TRBV21-1 and TRBJ2-3; TRBD1 is taken as the D call from the table, unchecked against the DNA. TRBV21-1 is a pseudogene. This CDR3 comprises 16 residues. The CDR3 here is CASSADRDTGTDTQYF. The CDR3, as DNA: TGTGCCAGCAGCGCTGACAGGGATACGGGCACAGATACGCAGTATTTT.

The chain combines TRBV5-4 with TRBJ1-6; D gene unclear. In germline, CDR1 is SGHNT, CDR2 YYREEE (reference sequence). V was trimmed by 4 bases and J by 7 bases, leaving 9 bases between them. The CDR3 loop spans 13 amino acids. The CDR3 protein is CASSRSGNSPLHF. CDR3 in DNA: TGTGCCAGCAGCCGGAGTGGGAATTCACCCCTCCACTTT.

The chain employs TRBV18 and TRBJ1-1; 8 bases map to TRBD1. The V gene end was trimmed by 3 bases and the J gene end by 1 base; junction bases not matched to a gene: 10. The CDR3 runs 17 residues. From germline, CDR1 is KGHSH and CDR2 LQKENI. The CDR3 loop is CASSPMNGQGRNTEAFF. In DNA, the CDR3 is TGTGCCAGCTCACCCATGAACGGACAGGGACGGAACACTGAAGCTTTCTTT. The whole variable domain, filled in from reference TRBV18 and TRBJ1-1, reads NAGVMQNPRHLVRRRGQEARLRCSPMKGHSHVYWYRQLPEEGLKFMVYLQKENIIDESGMPKERFSAEFPKEGPSILRIQQVVRGDSAAYFCASSPMNGQGRNTEAFFGQGTRLTVV.

This chain joins TRBV5-8 and TRBJ1-5, with a weak D call TRBD1 (5 bases). V was clipped by 6 bases and J by 7 bases, with 17 bases between them. The CDR3 length is 14 residues. Germline lookup yields CDR1 SGHTS and CDR2 YDEGEE. The CDR3 region is CASIRGRVLQPQHF. The CDR3 DNA reads TGTGCCAGCATCAGAGGCAGGGTACTACAGCCCCAGCATTTT.

V and J are TRBV5-5 and TRBJ1-2; D possibly corresponds to TRBD1 (5 bases). The CDR3 totals 15 residues. Germline assignment: CDR1 SGHKS and CDR2 YYEKEE (reference sequence). The germline V and J ends were trimmed by 3 bases and 4 bases, with 16 bases remaining between them. The CDR3 is CASSWGRRVGYGYTF. The CDR3 DNA reads as TGTGCCAGCAGCTGGGGACGGAGAGTAGGCTATGGCTACACCTTC.

The rearrangement links TRBV19 to TRBJ2-6; a weak D match, TRBD1 (6 bases). V lost 7 bases, J lost 1 base, and 26 bases lay in between. This CDR3 region has 20 residues. Germline loops: CDR1 LNHDA, CDR2 SQIVND (reference sequence). The CDR3 sequence: CASTPDPPSRQGSGANVLTF. The CDR3 DNA reads TGTGCCAGTACCCCCGACCCCCCGTCGCGTCAGGGGTCTGGGGCCAACGTCCTGACTTTC.

The J gene is TRBJ1-2, the V gene TRBV5-6, with TRBD1 matching 7 bases. CDR1 is SGHDT, CDR2 YYEEEE, per germline. The CDR3 totals 13 residues. J gave up 5 bases and V 3 bases, and 4 bases lay outside the gene matches. In nucleotides, the CDR3 is TGTGCCAGCAGCTCCGGACAGGTGTATGGCTACACCTTC. Its translation: CASSSGQVYGYTF.